The next 17 T cell receptor beta chains were all read from a single sample in a study of blood T cell repertoires in COVID-19. Libraries were prepared by immunoSEQ multiplex PCR; TCRdb keeps only in-frame clonotypes and omits some of them. Among 120,000 to 150,000 clones listed, more than 75% were seen once. Sequences were obtained from peripheral blood. All receptors come from a man between 50 and 59 years old who had recovered from COVID-19.

The chain carries TRBV7-9 and TRBJ1-2; 10 bases line up with TRBD1. Per germline, CDR1 SEHNR and CDR2 FQNEAQ (reference sequence). After removal of 3 bases from V and 6 bases from J, the junction contained 1 base not matched to a gene. The CDR3 has 13 amino acids. In nucleotides, the CDR3 is TGTGCCAGCAGCTTGGACAGGGGGAATGGCTACACCTTC. It codes for CASSLDRGNGYTF.

V usage is TRBV4-1 and J usage is TRBJ2-1, with TRBD2 identical over 7 bases. V shed 1 base and J 0 bases; nucleotides not matched to a gene: 12. CDR1 MGHRA and CDR2 YSYEKL come from the germline V gene. The CDR3 runs to 19 residues. The CDR3 here is CASSQGGRGGLSSYNEQFF. The CDR3 coding sequence is TGCGCCAGCAGCCAAGGTGGGAGGGGAGGATTAAGCTCCTACAATGAGCAGTTCTTC.

This CDR3 reads CATSRVRRSGDLSYEQYF. Here the CDR3 DNA reads TGTGCCACCAGCAGAGTCCGTCGCAGCGGGGACCTCTCCTACGAGCAGTACTTC. The chain is built from TRBV15 and TRBJ2-7; TRBD2 matches 7 bases. V shed 1 base and J 0 bases; nucleotides not matched to a gene: 12. Germline-derived CDR1 and CDR2 are LNHNV and YYDKDF (reference sequence). The CDR3 runs 18 residues.

This clone was counted only a few times. Other DNA sequences in the sample encode the same CDR3. The V call is TRBV6-5, the J call TRBJ1-5; TRBD1 might be the D (5 bases). The V gene lost 2 bases and the J gene lost 6 bases, with 11 bases spanning the gap. Germline CDR1 is MNHEY and CDR2 is SVGAGI. The CDR3 runs 14 residues. CDR3 in DNA: TGTGCCAGCAGTTACGGGGGGAGAGGTCAGCCCCAGCATTTT. It encodes CASSYGGRGQPQHF.

The gene calls are TRBV6-5 and TRBJ2-7; the match to TRBD1 covers 7 bases. CDR3 length: 14 residues. V lost 6 bases and J lost 6; bases outside the gene matches: 11. Germline CDR1 and CDR2: MNHEY and SVGAGI. CDR3 loop: CASRGTVRFSEQYF. The CDR3 DNA is TGTGCCAGCAGGGGGACAGTTAGGTTTTCCGAGCAGTACTTC.

The V gene is TRBV30, the J gene TRBJ2-4; TRBD1 might be the D (6 bases). The V end was cut by 0 bases, the J end by 1 base, with 16 bases between. CDR3 size: 17 residues. The germline V gene encodes CDR1 GTSNPN and CDR2 SVGIG (reference sequence). CDR3 amino acids: CAWSVPYTGTAKNIQYF. The CDR3 DNA follows: TGTGCCTGGAGTGTCCCCTACACAGGGACCGCCAAAAACATTCAGTACTTC.

The chain has TRBV2 and TRBJ1-3; TRBD1 matches 9 bases. Germline-derived CDR1 and CDR2 are SNHLY and FYNNEI. The CDR3 totals 13 residues. V shed 6 bases, J shed 9 bases, and the junction held 6 bases outside the gene matches. The CDR3 is CASRGDRDGTIYF. DNA for the CDR3: TGTGCCAGCAGGGGGGACAGGGACGGCACCATATATTTT.

The genes are TRBV11-3 and TRBJ2-3; 8 bases map to TRBD2. The V gene's germline CDR1 is SGHNT and CDR2 YENEEA. V lost 0 bases to trimming and J lost 5 bases; unmatched junction nucleotides: 4. This CDR3 spans 15 amino acids. The CDR3 protein is CASSLDGGGGDTQYF. Here the CDR3 DNA reads TGTGCCAGCAGCTTAGACGGGGGGGGAGGAGATACGCAGTATTTT.

The gene calls are TRBV13 and TRBJ1-6; 9 bases match TRBD1. Germline CDR1 PRHDT, CDR2 FYEKMQ (reference sequence). V lost 1 base and J lost 6; bases outside the gene matches: 7. The CDR3 has 17 residues. CDR3 sequence (DNA): TGTGCCAGCAGCTTAGCGGGACAGGGAATTGGTAATTCACCCCTCCACTTT. Amino acids: CASSLAGQGIGNSPLHF.

The chain couples TRBV19 to TRBJ1-2; 7 nucleotides align to TRBD1. CDR1 is LNHDA and CDR2 is SQIVND in the germline V gene (reference sequence). The CDR3 contains 15 residues. V shed 4 bases, J shed 4 bases, and the junction held 9 bases outside the gene matches. The CDR3 protein is CASSTQGLGSYGYTF. The CDR3 bases are TGTGCCAGTAGTACACAGGGGCTTGGTAGCTATGGCTACACCTTC.

This rearrangement joins TRBV3-1 (or the pseudogene TRBV3-2) to TRBJ1-2; 9 bases align to TRBD1. Germline trimming cut 6 bases from V and 5 bases from J; bases unmatched to any gene: 4. CDR3 length: 13 amino acids. Germline V CDR1 and CDR2: LGHDT, YNNKEL (reference sequence). CDR3 loop: CASRPGTGYGYTF. The CDR3, as DNA: TGTGCCAGCAGACCTGGGACAGGGTATGGCTACACCTTC.

The J gene is TRBJ1-2, the V gene TRBV2; tentatively, D is TRBD1 (6 bases). V was shortened by 3 bases and J by 7 bases, with 12 bases between the two germline ends. In germline, CDR1 is SNHLY, CDR2 FYNNEI. This CDR3 is 13 amino acids long. The CDR3 loop reads CASSEGATGGYTF. The CDR3 region has the DNA TGTGCCAGCAGTGAGGGGGCCACTGGTGGCTACACCTTC.

CDR3 protein: CASSAQGWTGELFF. The CDR3 region has the DNA TGTGCCAGCAGTGCGCAGGGGTGGACCGGGGAGCTGTTTTTT. This chain links TRBV2 with TRBJ2-2, with D maybe TRBD1 (6 bases). The V gene's germline CDR1 is SNHLY and CDR2 FYNNEI. CDR3 size: 14 residues. Trimming shortened V by 4 bases and J by 5 bases, and 11 bases separated the two germline ends.

The chain combines TRBV27 with TRBJ2-2; TRBD1 is a possible D gene (5 bases). Germline V lookup: CDR1 MNHEY, CDR2 SMNVEV (reference sequence). The CDR3 covers 15 residues. V shed 2 bases and J shed 6 bases, with 13 bases lying between them. This CDR3 reads CASSLKAGFSGELFF. The CDR3, as DNA: TGTGCCAGCAGTTTAAAGGCAGGGTTCTCCGGGGAGCTGTTTTTT.

The rearrangement links TRBV12-3 or TRBV12-4 to TRBJ2-7; possible D gene TRBD1, 5 bases. The V end was cut by 3 bases, the J end by 0 bases, with 6 bases between. This CDR3 has 13 residues. DNA of the CDR3: TGTGCCAGCAGTTTGGACAACTCCTACGAGCAGTACTTC. Its translation is CASSLDNSYEQYF.

This rearrangement joins TRBV18 to TRBJ2-7; D is perhaps TRBD1 (5 bases). With 5 bases removed from V and 0 bases from J, the gap between germline ends came to 11 bases. The CDR3 totals 14 residues. Germline CDR1 is KGHSH and CDR2 is LQKENI. The chain's CDR3 is CASSSRTSSYEQYF. In DNA form, the CDR3 reads TGTGCCAGCTCATCGCGGACAAGCTCCTACGAGCAGTACTTC.

The chain has TRBV7-2 and TRBJ1-5; no definite D call. The germline V and J ends were trimmed by 5 bases and 2 bases, with 10 bases remaining between them. Germline values: CDR1 SGHTA, CDR2 FQGNSA. The CDR3 loop spans 14 amino acids. The CDR3 is CASSQDMGNQPQHF. CDR3 bases: TGTGCCAGCAGCCAAGACATGGGCAATCAGCCCCAGCATTTT.